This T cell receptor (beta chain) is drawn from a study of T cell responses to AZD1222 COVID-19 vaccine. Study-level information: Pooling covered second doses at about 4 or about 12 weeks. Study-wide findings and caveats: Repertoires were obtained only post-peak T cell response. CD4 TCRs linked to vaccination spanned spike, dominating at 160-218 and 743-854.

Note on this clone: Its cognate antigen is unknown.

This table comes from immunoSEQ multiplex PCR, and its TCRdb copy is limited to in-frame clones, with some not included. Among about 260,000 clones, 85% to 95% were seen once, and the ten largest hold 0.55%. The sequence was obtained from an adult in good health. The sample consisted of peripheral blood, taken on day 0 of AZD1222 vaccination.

The CDR3 sequence: CASSLQGWDYGYTF. CDR3 in DNA: TGTGCCAGCAGCTTACAGGGTTGGGACTATGGCTACACCTTC. The chain joins TRBV9 to TRBJ1-2, with D maybe TRBD1 (6 bases). This CDR3 is built from 14 residues. In germline, CDR1 is SGDLS, CDR2 YYNGEE. V lost 4 bases, J lost 3 bases, and 13 bases lay in between. The full variable domain, rest sourced from reference TRBV9 and TRBJ1-2, is DSGVTQTPKHLITATGQRVTLRCSPRSGDLSVYWYQQSLDQGLQFLIQYYNGEERAKGNILERFSAQQFPDLHSELNLSSLELGDSALYFCASSLQGWDYGYTFGSGTRLTVV.